The 24 T cell receptor beta chains listed next were all sequenced from one sample in a study of CD8+CD57+ T cells in acquired aplastic anemia. Genomic DNA templated the TCR beta VDJ and CDR3 profiling. TCRdb fed the reads into MiXCR, producing one record per CDR3 protein. The sample contains around 400,000 distinct CDR3 sequences, about two thirds of which appear only once. The sequenced sample was sorted CD4+, CD8+, or CD8+CD57+ T cells (not recorded which) from PBMCs. These receptors all come from a human donor in good health, serving as a control.

This clonotype has a count of ten or more. The V and J genes are TRBV20-1 and TRBJ1-1; D gene unclear. There are 12 residues in the CDR3. Trimming left V 4 bases short and J 7 bases short, with 13 bases between. Germline V gene data show CDR1 as DFQATT and CDR2 as SNEGSKA (reference sequence). The CDR3 is CSAKTKDIEAFF. CDR3 DNA sequence: TGCAGTGCTAAGACCAAGGATATTGAAGCTTTCTTT.

As to this clonotype: At one boundary the junction diverges from the germline segment, which might be a read error. V gene TRBV7-3 combines with J gene TRBJ2-1; the D is unclear. Germline loops: CDR1 SGHTA, CDR2 FQGTGA. The CDR3 contains 15 residues. CDR3 coding DNA: TGCGCCAGCAGTGGAGACGGCGGCTCCTACGATGAGCAGTTCTTC. Translation gives CASSGDGGSYDEQFF.

This chain joins TRBV9 and TRBJ2-3; TRBD2 matches at 7 bases. The V gene end was trimmed by 3 bases and the J gene end by 12 bases; junction bases not matched to a gene: 16. Germline CDR1 SGDLS, CDR2 YYNGEE. The CDR3 runs 15 residues. As DNA, the CDR3 is TGTGCCAGCAGCGGGAGGCGGGGGAGCGGAGCTACCCAGTATTTT. Its protein product is CASSGRRGSGATQYF.

The chain joins TRBV5-1 to TRBJ2-5; D unresolved. From germline, CDR1 is SGHRS and CDR2 YFSETQ. The length of the CDR3 is 16 residues. V was shortened by 2 bases and J by 4 bases, with 18 bases between the two germline ends. The CDR3 sequence: CASSLATANESETQYF. The CDR3 nucleotides read TGCGCCAGCAGCTTAGCTACAGCTAATGAGTCAGAGACCCAGTACTTC.

V usage is TRBV20-1 and J usage is TRBJ2-5, with D perhaps TRBD2 (6 bases). The CDR3 extends over 15 amino acids. The V end was cut by 0 bases, the J end by 4 bases, with 15 bases between. Germline CDR1 DFQATT, CDR2 SNEGSKA (reference sequence). The CDR3 bases are TGCAGTGCTAGAGATCCTAGGGACTCACGAGAGACCCAGTACTTC. The encoded protein is CSARDPRDSRETQYF.

This clonotype was detected only a few times. The chain joins TRBV25-1 to TRBJ1-3; possible D gene TRBD1, 6 bases. Trimming left V 7 bases short and J 9 bases short, with 22 bases between. From germline, CDR1 is MGHDK and CDR2 SYGVNS. The CDR3 is made up of 15 amino acids. The CDR3 sequence is CASIPPTGRVGTIYF. In nucleotides, the CDR3 is TGTGCCAGCATTCCTCCAACAGGGAGAGTTGGCACCATATATTTT.

The chain couples TRBV20-1 to TRBJ2-7; possible D gene TRBD2, 5 bases. CDR3 size: 15 residues. CDR1 and CDR2 (germline): DFQATT, SNEGSKA (reference sequence). The V end was cut by 2 bases, the J end by 4 bases, with 18 bases between. DNA of the CDR3: TGCAGTGCTAGATCGGCTGAAACTGGGGAGTACGAGCAGTACTTC. It translates to CSARSAETGEYEQYF.

This clonotype was observed at least ten times. V is TRBV6-6 and J is TRBJ1-1; perhaps TRBD1 as D (5 bases). The CDR3 sequence is 11 residues long. Trimming left V 10 bases short and J 10 bases short, with 16 bases between. Germline V gene lookup returns CDR1 MNHNY and CDR2 SVGAGI (reference sequence). CDR3 in DNA: TGTGCCATTACGGGGGAGGGTGGAGCTTTCTTT. Its translation is CAITGEGGAFF.

As to this clonotype: The junction departs from germline at one end; a sequencing error may be responsible. The rearrangement uses TRBV7-7 and TRBJ1-6, with D unresolved. Germline V gene data show CDR1 as SSHAT and CDR2 as FNYEAQ (reference sequence). The CDR3 totals 14 residues. The CDR3 sequence is CASSLESSGPHRTF. Written as DNA, the CDR3 is TGTGCTAGCAGCTTAGAATCCAGTGGACCGCACCGAACATTT.

A note on this clonotype: An end of the junction does not agree with germline; a read error may underlie this. The gene calls are TRBV24-1 and TRBJ2-7, with 11 bases aligning to TRBD1. Germline V gene data show CDR1 as KGHDR and CDR2 as SFDVKD. This CDR3 has 15 amino acids. The CDR3 region is CASSFGTGGKYEQYF. CDR3 nucleotides: TGTGCCAGCAGTTTCGGGACAGGGGGGAAATACGAGCAGTACTTC.

This clonotype has a count of ten or more. This sequence joins TRBV15 and TRBJ1-1; possible D gene TRBD1, 6 bases. The CDR3 sequence is 14 residues long. The germline gives CDR1 LNHNV, CDR2 YYDKDF (reference sequence). The germline V and J ends were trimmed by 1 base and 4 bases, with 10 bases remaining between them. The CDR3 DNA reads as TGTGCCACCAGCAGAGGACAGGTCGGCACTGAAGCTTTCTTT. Protein sequence: CATSRGQVGTEAFF.

This clonotype was seen a handful of times. This chain uses TRBV2 with TRBJ2-7; D unclear. The CDR3 contains 14 residues. Germline CDR1 is SNHLY and CDR2 is FYNNEI. V was pared by 6 bases and J by 2 bases, with 14 bases between. The CDR3 DNA sequence: TGTGCCAGCAGAGCCTTGGCCGTAACCTACGAGCAGTACTTC. It specifies CASRALAVTYEQYF.

The genes are TRBV5-1 and TRBJ1-6, with D uncertain. V was shortened by 2 bases and J by 6 bases, with 12 bases between the two germline ends. Germline V CDR1 and CDR2: SGHRS, YFSETQ. The CDR3 has 15 amino acids. CDR3 DNA sequence: TGCGCCAGCAGCTTTACTAGCGACACTAATTCACCCCTCCACTTT. It translates to CASSFTSDTNSPLHF.

This clonotype was seen ten or more times. This chain joins TRBV5-1 and TRBJ2-3, with 12 bases fitting TRBD2. V dropped 0 bases and J dropped 4; count of bases not matched to a gene: 6. Germline V gives CDR1 SGHRS, CDR2 YFSETQ. CDR3 size: 17 residues. DNA for the CDR3: TGCGCCAGCAGCTTGGCTACTAGCGGGGGGCCCCCAGATACGCAGTATTTT. This translates into CASSLATSGGPPDTQYF.

This clonotype occurred many times. The gene calls are TRBV9 and TRBJ1-2; D not certain. Germline V lookup: CDR1 SGDLS, CDR2 YYNGEE. Trimming pared 0 bases from V and 3 bases from J, leaving 9 bases between. The CDR3 runs to 14 residues. CDR3 nucleotide sequence: TGTGCCAGCAGCGTAGACCCAGCAGACTATGGCTACACCTTC. It specifies CASSVDPADYGYTF.

The V gene is TRBV7-3, the J gene TRBJ2-1; TRBD2 aligns across 16 bases. The CDR3 extends over 20 amino acids. Per the germline V gene, CDR1 is SGHTA and CDR2 is FQGTGA. V lost 1 base and J lost 9; bases outside the gene matches: 15. This CDR3 is CASSLMGAGTSGGASFEQFF. In DNA, the CDR3 is TGTGCCAGCAGCTTAATGGGAGCGGGGACTAGCGGGGGGGCCTCGTTTGAGCAGTTCTTC.

A word on this clonotype: A much more abundant neighbour one base away suggests this may be a read error. The chain links TRBV4-2 to TRBJ1-4; TRBD1 agrees at 7 bases. The CDR3 runs to 15 residues. The trim removed 4 bases at V and 9 bases at J, leaving 11 bases unmatched. The germline V gene has CDR1 LGHNA and CDR2 YNFKEQ. The CDR3 protein is CASSLEGQPGQKLFF. CDR3 nucleotides: TGTGCCAGCAGCCTAGAGGGACAGCCCGGACAAAAACTGTTTTTT.

At least ten counts were recorded for this clonotype. The gene calls are TRBV7-2 and TRBJ2-1; D is unclear. V was cut by 1 base and J by 7 bases, with 14 bases left in between. The CDR3 is 15 amino acids. CDR1 SGHTA and CDR2 FQGNSA come from the germline V gene. CDR3 protein: CASSLGARGWNEQFF. CDR3 nucleotides: TGTGCCAGCAGCTTAGGGGCGCGAGGTTGGAATGAGCAGTTCTTC.

V is TRBV20-1 and J is TRBJ1-1; 9 positions match TRBD1. The germline gives CDR1 DFQATT, CDR2 SNEGSKA (reference sequence). There are 14 residues in the CDR3. Unmatched junction bases numbered 7, after V lost 6 bases and J lost 2 bases. The CDR3 sequence: CSATRGQGNTEAFF. The CDR3 coding sequence is TGCAGTGCCACCCGGGGACAGGGAAACACTGAAGCTTTCTTT.

Details on this clonotype: Without the conserved terminal phenylalanine or tryptophan, this CDR3 likely stems from a read error. This chain joins TRBV7-3 and TRBJ1-6; no clear D. The CDR3 has 13 amino acids. Deletions cut 2 bases from V and 10 bases from J, with 9 bases between. Germline-derived CDR1 and CDR2 are SGHTA and FQGTGA. Written as DNA, the CDR3 is TGTGCCAGCAGCTTAGCGGCCCCCTCACCCCTCCACTTG. Encoded protein: CASSLAAPSPLHL.

This clonotype was observed a few times. The chain recombines TRBV28 with TRBJ1-5; D is ambiguous. CDR1 and CDR2 (germline): MDHEN, SYDVKM. Trimming cost V 1 base and J 5 bases, with 12 bases left between them. CDR3 size: 15 residues. The CDR3 sequence is CASSLSDGKHQPQHF. Written as DNA, the CDR3 is TGTGCCAGCAGTTTATCGGATGGAAAACATCAGCCCCAGCATTTT.

The CDR3 loop is CASSEVSGADVLTF. The CDR3 region has the DNA TGTGCCAGCAGTGAAGTATCTGGGGCTGACGTCCTGACTTTC. The chain has TRBV7-9 and TRBJ2-6; D may be TRBD1 (5 bases). The CDR3 extends over 14 amino acids. Germline loops: CDR1 SEHNR, CDR2 FQNEAQ (reference sequence). Trimming pared 6 bases from V and 11 bases from J, leaving 17 bases between.

The chain employs TRBV6-5 and TRBJ1-1; 7 nucleotides match TRBD1. The CDR3 contains 16 residues. Germline CDR1 MNHEY, CDR2 SVGAGI. V gave up 2 bases and J gave up 6 bases; unmatched junction bases: 12. The CDR3 nucleotides are TGTGCCAGCAGTTACCCTGACAGGGCCCAACGACCTGAAGCTTTCTTT. It codes for CASSYPDRAQRPEAFF.

A note on this clonotype: Because the CDR3 is missing its conserved closing phenylalanine or tryptophan, this is likely a read error. No DNA is shown, since the ends of the CDR3 on it are uncertain; the CDR3 is the one TCRdb lists. CDR3 sequence: CASSVGQWTCDYL. The genes are TRBV11-3 and TRBJ2-5; TRBD1 is the table's D call, not checked against the DNA. Germline loops: CDR1 SGHNT, CDR2 YENEEA. The CDR3 numbers 13 amino acids, ends counted.